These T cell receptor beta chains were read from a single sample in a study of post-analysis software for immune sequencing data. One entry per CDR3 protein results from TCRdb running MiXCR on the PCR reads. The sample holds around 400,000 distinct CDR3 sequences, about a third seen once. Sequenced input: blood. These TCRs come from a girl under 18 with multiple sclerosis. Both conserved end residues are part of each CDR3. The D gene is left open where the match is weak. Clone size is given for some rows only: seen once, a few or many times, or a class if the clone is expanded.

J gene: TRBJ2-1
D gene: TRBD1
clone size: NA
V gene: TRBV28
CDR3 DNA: TGTGCCAGCGGGACAGCTAGCTCCTACAATGAGCAGTTCTTC
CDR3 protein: CASGTASSYNEQFF

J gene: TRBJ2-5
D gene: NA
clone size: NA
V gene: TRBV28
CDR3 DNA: TGTGCCAGCGGGAAAGAGACCCAGTACTTC
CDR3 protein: CASGKETQYF

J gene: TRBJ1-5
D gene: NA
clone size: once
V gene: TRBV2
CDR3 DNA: TGTGCCAGCACCGCGGGGCCCGGACAGCCCCAGCATTTT
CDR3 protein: CASTAGPGQPQHF

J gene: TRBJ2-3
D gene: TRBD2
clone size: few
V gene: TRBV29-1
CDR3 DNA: TGCAGCGGTGGCCAGCGGGGGGTAACAGATACGCAGTATTTT
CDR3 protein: CSGGQRGVTDTQYF

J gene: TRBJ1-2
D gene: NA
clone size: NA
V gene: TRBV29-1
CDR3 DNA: TGCAGCGTTGAAGGCGCTACCAGGAACGGCTACACCTTC
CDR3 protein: CSVEGATRNGYTF

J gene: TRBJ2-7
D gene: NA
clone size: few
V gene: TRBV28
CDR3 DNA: TGTGCCAGCAAGCGGCAGGGATCCTACGAGCAGTACTTC
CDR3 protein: CASKRQGSYEQYF

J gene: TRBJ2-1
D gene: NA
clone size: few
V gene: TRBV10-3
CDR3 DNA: TGTGCCATCAGTGAGTCGGAGGCTAGCCAGTACAATGAGCAGTTCTTC
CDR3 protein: CAISESEASQYNEQFF

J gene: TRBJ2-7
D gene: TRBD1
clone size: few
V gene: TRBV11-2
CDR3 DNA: TGTGCCAGCAGCCCGCTGGACAGGGGGCGCGGAGTCTCCTACGAGCAGTACTTC
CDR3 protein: CASSPLDRGRGVSYEQYF

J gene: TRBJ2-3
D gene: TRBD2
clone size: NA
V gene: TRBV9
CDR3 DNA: TGTGCCGGCAGCCCGCGACTAGCGGGGGGCCTCAACACAGATACGCAGTATTTT
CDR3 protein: CAGSPRLAGGLNTDTQYF

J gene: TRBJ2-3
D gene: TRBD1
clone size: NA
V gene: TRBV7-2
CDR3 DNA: TGTGCCAGCAGCGCCCGACAGGGTGGGAGCACAGATACGCAGTATTTT
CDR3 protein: CASSARQGGSTDTQYF

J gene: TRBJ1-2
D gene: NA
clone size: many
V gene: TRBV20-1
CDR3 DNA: TGCAGTGCCGACAGTAAGTCGAACTATGGCTACACCTTC
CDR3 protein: CSADSKSNYGYTF

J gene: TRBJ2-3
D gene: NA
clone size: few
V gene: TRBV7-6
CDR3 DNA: TGTGCCAGCAGCTTTCGCGGACAGCAGGAGGATACGCAGTATTTT
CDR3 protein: CASSFRGQQEDTQYF

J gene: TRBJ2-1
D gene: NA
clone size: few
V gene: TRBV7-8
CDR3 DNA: TGTGCCAGCAGCTTAGACAGACTCTACAATGAGCAGTTCTTC
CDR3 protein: CASSLDRLYNEQFF

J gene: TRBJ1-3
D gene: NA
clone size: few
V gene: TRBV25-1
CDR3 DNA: TGTGCCAGCAGTCAGGGCCAGAAAATAAACACCATATATTTT
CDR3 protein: CASSQGQKINTIYF

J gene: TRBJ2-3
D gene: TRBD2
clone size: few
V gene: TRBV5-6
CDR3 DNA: TGTGCCAGCAGCTTGACCCCCAATCTAGCGGGGGGGAGTGCATATACGCAGTATTTT
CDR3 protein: CASSLTPNLAGGSAYTQYF

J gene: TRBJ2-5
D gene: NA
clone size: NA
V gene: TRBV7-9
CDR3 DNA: TGTGCCAGCAGCGTTTGGTACGGGGGGCCGGAGGAGACCCAGTACTTC
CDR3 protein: CASSVWYGGPEETQYF

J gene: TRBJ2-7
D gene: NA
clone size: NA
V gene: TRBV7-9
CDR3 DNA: TGTGCCAGCAGCCGGCAGTCCTGCGAGCAGTACTTC
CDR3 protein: CASSRQSCEQYF

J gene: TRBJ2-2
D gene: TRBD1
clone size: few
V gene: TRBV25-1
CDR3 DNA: TGTGCCCCACAGGACAGGGTAGTGGCCGGGGAGCTGTTTTTT
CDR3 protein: CAPQDRVVAGELFF

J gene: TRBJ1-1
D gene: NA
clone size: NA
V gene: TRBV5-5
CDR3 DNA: TGTGCCAGCAGCTTGGTCCCGTTGAACACTGAAGCTTTCTTT
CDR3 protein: CASSLVPLNTEAFF

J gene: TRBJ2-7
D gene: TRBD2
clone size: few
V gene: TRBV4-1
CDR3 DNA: TGCGCCAGCAGCCAGGAACTAGCGGGCGTATCCTACGAGCAGTACTTC
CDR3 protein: CASSQELAGVSYEQYF

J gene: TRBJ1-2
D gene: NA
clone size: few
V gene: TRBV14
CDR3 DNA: TGTGCCAGCAGCCCCCTACGCGGGGCGGGGGCGTATGGCTACACCTTC
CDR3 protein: CASSPLRGAGAYGYTF

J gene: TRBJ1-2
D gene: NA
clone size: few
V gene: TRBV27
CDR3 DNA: TGTGCCAGCAGTGACCAAAGAGCCTATGGCTACACCTTC
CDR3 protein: CASSDQRAYGYTF

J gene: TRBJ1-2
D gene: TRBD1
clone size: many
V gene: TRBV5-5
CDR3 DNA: TGTGCCAGCAGCTTGGGACAGGGCCTCTATGGCTACACCTTC
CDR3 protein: CASSLGQGLYGYTF

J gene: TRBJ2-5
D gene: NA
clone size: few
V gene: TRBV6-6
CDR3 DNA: TGTGCCAGCAGAAAAAGGGCAGGGGTAATGGGAGAGACCCAGTACTTC
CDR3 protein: CASRKRAGVMGETQYF

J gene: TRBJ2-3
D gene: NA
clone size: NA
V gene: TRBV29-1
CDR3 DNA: TGCAGCGTTCGTAGCGGAGCTAGCACAGATACGCAGTATTTT
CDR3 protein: CSVRSGASTDTQYF

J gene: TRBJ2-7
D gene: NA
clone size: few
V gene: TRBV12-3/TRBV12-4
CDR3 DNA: TGTGCCAGCAGTTTCGACGGGGAGTGGGACGAGCAGTACTTC
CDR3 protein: CASSFDGEWDEQYF

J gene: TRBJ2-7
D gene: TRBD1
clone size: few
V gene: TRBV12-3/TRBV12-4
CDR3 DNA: TGTGCCAGCAGTTCCTGGGGCCGGGGACAGGGTTTCTACGAGCAGTACTTC
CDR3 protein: CASSSWGRGQGFYEQYF

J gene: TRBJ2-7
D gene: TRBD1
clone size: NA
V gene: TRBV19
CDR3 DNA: TGTGCCAGTAGTTCCCGACAGGGGGCCGCCTACGAGCAGTACTTC
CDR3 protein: CASSSRQGAAYEQYF

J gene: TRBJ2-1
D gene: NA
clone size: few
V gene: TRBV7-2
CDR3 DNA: TGTGCCAGCAGCTTATTCGGGGGCCCCCCTTTGGATGAGCAGTTCTTC
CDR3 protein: CASSLFGGPPLDEQFF

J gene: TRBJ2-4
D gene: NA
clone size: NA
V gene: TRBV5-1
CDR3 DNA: TGCGCCAGCAGCTTGGTCGCAGGGGTGAGGGAGCAGTACTTC
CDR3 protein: CASSLVAGVREQYF

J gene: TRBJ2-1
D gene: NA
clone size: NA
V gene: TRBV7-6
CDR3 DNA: TGTGCCAGCGCCTTACCCCTACGTGAGCAGTTCTTC
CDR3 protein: CASALPLREQFF

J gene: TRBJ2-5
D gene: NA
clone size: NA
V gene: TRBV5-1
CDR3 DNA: TGCGCCAGCAGCTTTGGAGGCGAGGGCCAAGAGACCCAGTACTTC
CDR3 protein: CASSFGGEGQETQYF

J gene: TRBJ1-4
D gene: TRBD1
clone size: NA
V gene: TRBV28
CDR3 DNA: TGTGCCAGCACCCGTACTGCAGGGGGAAAGGTGTTTTTT
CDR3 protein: CASTRTAGGKVFF

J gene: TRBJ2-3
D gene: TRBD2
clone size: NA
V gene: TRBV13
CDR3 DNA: TGTGCCAGCAGCTTATCGGCGTTGGAGCGGGGGCCCACAGATACGCAGTATTTT
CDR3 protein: CASSLSALERGPTDTQYF

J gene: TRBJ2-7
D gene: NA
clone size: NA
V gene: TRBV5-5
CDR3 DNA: TGTGCCAGCAGCTTGGTGACTGAGGCCCCCTACGAGCAGTACTTC
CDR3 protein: CASSLVTEAPYEQYF

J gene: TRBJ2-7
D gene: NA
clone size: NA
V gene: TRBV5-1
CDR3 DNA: TGCGCCAGCAGCTTGGCAACCATTTGTGGGTACTTC
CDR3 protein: CASSLATICGYF

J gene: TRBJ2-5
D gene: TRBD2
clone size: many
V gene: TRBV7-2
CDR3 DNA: TGTGCCAGCAGCTTAGCTCTAGCGGGGGGAACCCAGTACTTC
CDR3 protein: CASSLALAGGTQYF

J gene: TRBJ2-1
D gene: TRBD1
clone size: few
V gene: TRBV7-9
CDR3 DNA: TGTGCCAGCAGCTTAGCAGGGGGCTGGGACAATGAGCAGTTCTTC
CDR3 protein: CASSLAGGWDNEQFF

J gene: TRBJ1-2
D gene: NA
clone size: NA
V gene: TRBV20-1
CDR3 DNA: TGCAGTGCTCGGCCCGTGAAGTCTGGCTACACCTTC
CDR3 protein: CSARPVKSGYTF

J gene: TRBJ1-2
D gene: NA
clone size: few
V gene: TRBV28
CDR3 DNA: TGTGCCAGCAGTGCACAGATCAACTATGGCTACACCTTC
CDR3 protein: CASSAQINYGYTF

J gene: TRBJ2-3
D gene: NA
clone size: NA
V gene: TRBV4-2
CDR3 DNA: TGTGCCAGCAGCCAAGCTCTCCTGCGGGACGGCAAGGCAGATGCGCAGTATTTT
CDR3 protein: CASSQALLRDGKADAQYF

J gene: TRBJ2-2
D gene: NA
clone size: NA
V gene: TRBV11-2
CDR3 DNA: TGTGCCAGCAGCTTATATCAGAACACCGGGGAGCTGTTTTTT
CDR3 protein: CASSLYQNTGELFF

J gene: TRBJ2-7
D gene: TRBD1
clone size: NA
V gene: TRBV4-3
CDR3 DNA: TGCGCCAGCAGCCAGAACGCAGGGGGCTACTCCTACGAGCAGTACTTC
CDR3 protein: CASSQNAGGYSYEQYF

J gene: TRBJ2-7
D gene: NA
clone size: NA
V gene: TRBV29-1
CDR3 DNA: TGCAGCGTTGCGGACAGATCCAGGACCTACGAGCAGTACTTC
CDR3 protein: CSVADRSRTYEQYF